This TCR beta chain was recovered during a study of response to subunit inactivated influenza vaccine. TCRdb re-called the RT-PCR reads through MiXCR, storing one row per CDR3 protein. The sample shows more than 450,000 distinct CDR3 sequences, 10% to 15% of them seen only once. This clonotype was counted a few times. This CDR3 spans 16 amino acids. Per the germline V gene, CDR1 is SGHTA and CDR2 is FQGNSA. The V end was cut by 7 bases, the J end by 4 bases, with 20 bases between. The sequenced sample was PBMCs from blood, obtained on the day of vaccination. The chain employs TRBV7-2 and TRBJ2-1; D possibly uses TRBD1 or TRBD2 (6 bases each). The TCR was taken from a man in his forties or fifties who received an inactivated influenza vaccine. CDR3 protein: CASTQGGRGAYNEQFF. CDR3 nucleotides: TGTGCCAGCACCCAAGGGGGGCGGGGAGCTTACAATGAGCAGTTCTTC.